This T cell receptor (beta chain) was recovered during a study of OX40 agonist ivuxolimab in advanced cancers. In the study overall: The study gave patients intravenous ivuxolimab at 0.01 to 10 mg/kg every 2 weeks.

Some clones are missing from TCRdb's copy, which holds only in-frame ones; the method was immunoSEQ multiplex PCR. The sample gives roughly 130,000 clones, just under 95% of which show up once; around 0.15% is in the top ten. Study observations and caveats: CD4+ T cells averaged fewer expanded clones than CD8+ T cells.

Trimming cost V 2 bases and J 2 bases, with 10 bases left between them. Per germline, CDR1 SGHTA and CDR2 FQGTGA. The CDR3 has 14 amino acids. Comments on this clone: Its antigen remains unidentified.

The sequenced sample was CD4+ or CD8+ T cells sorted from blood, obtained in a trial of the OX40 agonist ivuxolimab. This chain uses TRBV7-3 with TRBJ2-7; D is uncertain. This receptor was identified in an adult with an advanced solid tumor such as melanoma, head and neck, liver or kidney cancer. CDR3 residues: CASSLEDGPYEQYF. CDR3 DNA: TGTGCCAGCAGCTTAGAAGACGGTCCCTACGAGCAGTACTTC.